This T cell receptor (beta chain) was found in a study of blood T cell repertoires in COVID-19. Profiling relied on immunoSEQ multiplex PCR, and the TCRdb table lists in-frame clones only, not all of them. The sample holds roughly 180,000 clones, 76% seen once. Germline V gives CDR1 SGHNT, CDR2 YENEEA. J was trimmed by 8 bases and V by 5 bases; bases with no gene match: 7. The CDR3 consists of 15 residues. Ten or more counts support this clone. Input material: peripheral blood. The chain joins TRBV11-3 to TRBJ2-1, with TRBD1 matching 12 bases. The sequence was obtained from a woman aged 45-59 years with active or convalescent COVID-19. CDR3 DNA: TGTGCCAGCAGCGCCCGGGACAGGGGGCGGGATGAGCAGTTCTTC. This gives the protein CASSARDRGRDEQFF.